A single sample is the source of the 7 T cell receptor beta chains below, sequenced in a study of blood T cell repertoires in COVID-19. The method was immunoSEQ multiplex PCR; TCRdb's version includes in-frame clones alone and lacks a portion of them. The sample carries tens of thousands of clones, 88% recorded once. Source material: peripheral blood. The receptors were sampled from a woman between 65 and 79 years old with acute or convalescent COVID-19.

The CDR3 nucleotides read TGTGCCAGCAGCTCCGCGGGACTAGCGGGGGCAAGGGAGCAGTTCTTC. Residues: CASSSAGLAGAREQFF. The chain has TRBV11-3 and TRBJ2-1; 14 positions match TRBD2. This CDR3 is 16 amino acids long. V shed 4 bases and J 10 bases; nucleotides not matched to a gene: 9. Germline CDR1 and CDR2: SGHNT and YENEEA.

Only a few counts were recorded for this clone. The chain employs TRBV29-1 and TRBJ1-1; D gene uncertain. V dropped 7 bases and J dropped 3 bases, with 15 bases sitting between them. The germline V gene encodes CDR1 SQVTM and CDR2 ANQGSEA. This CDR3 contains 13 residues. The CDR3 nucleotides read TGCAGCGGGAGGGTGGCGATGGACACTGAAGCTTTCTTT. It encodes CSGRVAMDTEAFF.

The chain couples TRBV5-1 to TRBJ2-2; perhaps TRBD2 as D (5 bases). Trimming pared 0 bases from V and 8 bases from J, leaving 14 bases between. Germline CDR1 reads SGHRS; CDR2 reads YFSETQ. CDR3 length: 15 amino acids. In DNA, the CDR3 is TGCGCCAGCAGCTTGGGTTTCGGGATAAAGGGGGAGCTGTTTTTT. Translating it yields CASSLGFGIKGELFF. The full variable domain, rest sourced from reference TRBV5-1 and TRBJ2-2, is KAGVTQTPRYLIKTRGQQVTLSCSPISGHRSVSWYQQTPGQGLQFLFEYFSETQRNKGNFPGRFSGRQFSNSRSEMNVSTLELGDSALYLCASSLGFGIKGELFFGEGSRLTVL.

By share, this clone ranks as medium-sized (0.01 to 0.1%). CDR3 DNA sequence: TGTGCCAGCAGCCCCCGGGAAATCCCTTCCAATGAGCAGTTCTTC. Translation: CASSPREIPSNEQFF. This chain uses TRBV5-5 with TRBJ2-1; perhaps TRBD2 as D (5 bases). The CDR3 loop spans 15 amino acids. Germline values: CDR1 SGHKS, CDR2 YYEKEE (reference sequence). Between the trimmed V and J ends, which lost 4 bases and 6 bases, there was a span of 17 bases.

The chain has TRBV7-2 and TRBJ2-1, with 10 bases lining up with TRBD2. CDR3 length: 17 residues. Looked up from germline, CDR1 is SGHTA and CDR2 is FQGNSA. The trim removed 3 bases at V and 15 bases at J, leaving 20 bases unmatched. CDR3 residues: CASSFLGLAGVRVAVFF. DNA for the CDR3: TGTGCCAGCAGCTTTCTTGGGCTAGCGGGAGTTCGAGTAGCTGTGTTCTTC.

This chain uses TRBV15 with TRBJ1-1, with 8 bases that match TRBD1. CDR3 length: 18 amino acids. Trimming cost V 1 base and J 2 bases; bases outside gene matches: 12. Germline V gene sequence: CDR1 LNHNV, CDR2 YYDKDF (reference sequence). The CDR3 reads CATSRGNTGTGFNTEAFF. DNA of the CDR3: TGTGCCACCAGCAGAGGTAATACCGGGACAGGATTTAACACTGAAGCTTTCTTT.

CDR3 bases: TGTGCCAGCCTCGGACAGGCAGGGTTCCCTGATACGCAGTATTTT. As protein: CASLGQAGFPDTQYF. The chain recombines TRBV28 with TRBJ2-3, with 7 bases identical to TRBD1. From germline, CDR1 is MDHEN and CDR2 SYDVKM. The CDR3 spans 15 residues. J gave up 6 bases and V 8 bases, and 14 bases lay outside the gene matches.